This T cell receptor beta chain was documented in a study of CD8 T cells in ankylosing spondylitis. Each CDR3 protein gets one entry after TCRdb re-called the 5' RACE reads with MiXCR. The table has around 480,000 distinct CDR3 sequences, 15% to 20% seen once. Concerning this clonotype itself: Its specificity is not known.

CDR1 is MNHEY and CDR2 is SMNVEV in the germline V gene (reference sequence). The CDR3 has 13 residues. V lost 5 bases and J lost 5, with 13 bases in between. Findings of the study overall: A TCR beta motif of under 10 highly homologous variants seemed to mark ankylosing spondylitis blood.

Sequencing input: blood, either unsorted or a sorted T cell fraction (not recorded which). The clonotype originates from a male donor with ankylosing spondylitis. The V gene is TRBV27, the J gene TRBJ2-7, with D perhaps matching TRBD1 (6 bases). For the CDR3, the DNA is TGTGCCAGCAGTACCACAGGGCTCCACGAGCAGTACTTC. This gives the protein CASSTTGLHEQYF.